Presented here are 5 T cell receptor beta chains from one specimen sequenced in a study of blood T cells in healthy people across ages. Sample-barcoded 5' priming and a J-beta primer mix drove a second PCR of roughly 7 to 11 cycles. One entry per CDR3 protein, called by TCRdb with MiXCR from the 5' RACE reads. The data show 1.5 million to 2 million distinct CDR3 sequences, with approximately 32% seen just once and approximately 11% held by the top ten. The sequenced sample consisted of blood. These receptors were taken from a woman aged 25 to 39 in good health.

This sequence joins TRBV5-1 and TRBJ2-7; weak D call: TRBD1 (5 bases). The CDR3 loop spans 13 amino acids. V was cut by 3 bases and J by 4 bases, with 11 bases left in between. Germline assignment: CDR1 SGHRS and CDR2 YFSETQ. CDR3 loop: CASSSDTLYEQYF. DNA for the CDR3: TGCGCCAGCAGCTCGGACACCTTATACGAGCAGTACTTC.

This clonotype has a handful of counts. This chain joins TRBV5-1 and TRBJ2-5; D unclear. CDR1 is SGHRS, CDR2 YFSETQ, per germline. Trimming stripped 6 bases from V and 1 base from J, with 13 bases between. CDR3 size: 14 residues. Here the CDR3 reads CASKGGNLQETQYF. The CDR3 region has the DNA TGCGCCAGCAAGGGCGGCAACCTCCAAGAGACCCAGTACTTC.

This clonotype was detected only a few times. This chain links TRBV12-3 or TRBV12-4 with TRBJ1-1; D uncertain. CDR3 size: 14 residues. V was cut by 5 bases and J by 1 base, with 11 bases left in between. This CDR3 reads CASSRITQNTEAFF. As DNA, the CDR3 is TGTGCCAGCAGTCGTATAACACAGAACACTGAAGCTTTCTTT.

This chain links TRBV3-1 with TRBJ2-7; maybe TRBD2 (6 bases). This CDR3 has 12 residues. Germline V gives CDR1 LGHDT, CDR2 YNNKEL (reference sequence). V was shortened by 4 bases and J by 6 bases, with 10 bases between the two germline ends. This chain's CDR3 is CASSLRDFEQYF. CDR3 DNA sequence: TGTGCCAGCAGCCTCCGGGACTTCGAGCAGTACTTC.

In its sample, this clonotype was seen many times. The chain has TRBV4-1 and TRBJ2-1; the D is unclear. The CDR3 runs to 13 residues. Trimming stripped 0 bases from V and 6 bases from J, with 6 bases between. The germline gives CDR1 MGHRA, CDR2 YSYEKL. The CDR3 loop reads CASSQDGPNEQFF. The CDR3 nucleotides read TGCGCCAGCAGCCAAGATGGGCCCAATGAGCAGTTCTTC.